The next 23 T cell receptor beta chains were all read from a single sample in a study of CD8 T cells in Susac syndrome. An input of about 0.5 to 1 ug of RNA was subjected to reverse transcription using random hexamers. TCRdb reprocessed the immunoSEQ multiplex PCR reads with MiXCR, giving one entry per CDR3 protein. This sample carries more than 55,000 distinct CDR3 sequences, over 95% of them seen once, and the ten largest clones take approximately 0.11%. What was sequenced was CD4+ T cells from PBMCs. The source of these receptors is a human donor with multiple sclerosis.

The chain links TRBV29-1 to TRBJ2-2, with TRBD1 matching 9 bases. V was clipped by 7 bases and J by 4 bases; unmatched bases: 7. Per germline, CDR1 SQVTM and CDR2 ANQGSEA. The CDR3 is 14 amino acids. The CDR3: CSAGQGRTTGELFF. The CDR3 DNA reads as TGCAGCGCTGGACAGGGGCGGACCACCGGGGAGCTGTTTTTT.

The genes are TRBV25-1 and TRBJ1-5; TRBD1 might be the D (6 bases). In germline, CDR1 is MGHDK, CDR2 SYGVNS. The V and J ends lost 4 bases and 3 bases respectively, with 7 bases between them. The CDR3 consists of 13 residues. CDR3 protein: CASSGGANQPQHF. In DNA, the CDR3 is TGTGCCAGCAGTGGGGGGGCCAATCAGCCCCAGCATTTT.

The rearrangement links TRBV12-3 or TRBV12-4 to TRBJ2-1; TRBD2 matches 9 bases. The ends lost 5 bases at V and 10 bases at J; junction bases unmatched: 6. This CDR3 has 13 residues. CDR3 sequence: CASSISGGREQFF. In nucleotides, the CDR3 is TGTGCCAGCAGTATTAGCGGGGGCCGAGAGCAGTTCTTC.

The rearrangement joins TRBV20-1 to TRBJ2-3, with TRBD2 matching over 12 bases. V dropped 3 bases and J dropped 4; count of bases not matched to a gene: 8. The CDR3 length is 16 residues. Germline V lookup: CDR1 DFQATT, CDR2 SNEGSKA (reference sequence). This CDR3 is CSARSPSGGAPDTQYF. The CDR3, as DNA: TGCAGTGCTAGGTCCCCTAGCGGGGGGGCCCCAGATACGCAGTATTTT.

V usage is TRBV11-3 and J usage is TRBJ2-7; D call uncertain. The V end was cut by 3 bases, the J end by 4 bases, with 7 bases between. Per germline, CDR1 SGHNT and CDR2 YENEEA. The CDR3 totals 12 residues. CDR3 in amino acids: CASSFRVYEQYF. In nucleotides, the CDR3 is TGTGCCAGCAGCTTCCGGGTTTACGAGCAGTACTTC.

The chain links TRBV5-1 to TRBJ2-2; D not resolved. This CDR3 has 15 amino acids. Germline loops: CDR1 SGHRS, CDR2 YFSETQ. Trimming took off 4 bases at V and 4 bases at J, with 14 bases between the two ends. The chain's CDR3 is CASSPRASGTGELFF. In DNA form, the CDR3 reads TGCGCCAGCAGCCCTAGGGCATCGGGCACCGGGGAGCTGTTTTTT.

As DNA, the CDR3 is TGTGCCAGCAGTCTGACGGCTCTGAACACTGAAGCTTTCTTT. This encodes CASSLTALNTEAFF. The chain links TRBV12-3 or TRBV12-4 to TRBJ1-1; no clear D. V was shortened by 5 bases and J by 0 bases, with 10 bases between the two germline ends. CDR3 length: 14 amino acids.

This sequence joins TRBV20-1 and TRBJ1-1, with D perhaps TRBD1 (6 bases). The germline CDR1 and CDR2 sequences are DFQATT and SNEGSKA (reference sequence). V was shortened by 5 bases and J by 1 base, with 17 bases between the two germline ends. The CDR3 runs 15 residues. The CDR3 coding sequence is TGCAGTGCTGCTAGTAATTGGGGGGCGAACACTGAAGCTTTCTTT. Amino acid sequence: CSAASNWGANTEAFF.

J is TRBJ1-3 and V is TRBV12-3 or TRBV12-4; a weak D match, TRBD1 (5 bases). CDR3 size: 14 residues. The germline V and J ends were trimmed by 7 bases and 0 bases, with 10 bases remaining between them. The CDR3, as DNA: TGTGCCAGCAAGGCAGGGCACTCTGGAAACACCATATATTTT. It codes for CASKAGHSGNTIYF.

The chain carries TRBV7-2 and TRBJ2-1; 8 positions match TRBD2. The CDR3 totals 17 residues. From germline, CDR1 is SGHTA and CDR2 FQGNSA. J was trimmed by 6 bases and V by 1 base; bases with no gene match: 11. CDR3 nucleotide sequence: TGTGCCAGCAGCTTAGGGCAGGGCCTAGCGGGTTTCAATGAGCAGTTCTTC. Translating gives CASSLGQGLAGFNEQFF.

The V call is TRBV7-9, the J call TRBJ2-6, with a tentative D call TRBD2 (6 bases). Germline V lookup: CDR1 SEHNR, CDR2 FQNEAQ (reference sequence). The germline V and J ends were trimmed by 0 bases and 8 bases, with 14 bases remaining between them. The CDR3 has 16 amino acids. In nucleotides, the CDR3 is TGTGCCAGCAGCTTAGCGATCGGAGGGTATACCAACGTCCTGACTTTC. Protein sequence: CASSLAIGGYTNVLTF. Together with reference TRBV7-9 and TRBJ2-6, the CDR3 gives the full variable domain: DTGVSQNPRHKITKRGQNVTFRCDPISEHNRLYWYRQTLGQGPEFLTYFQNEAQLEKSRLLSDRFSAERPKGSFSTLEIQRTEQGDSAMYLCASSLAIGGYTNVLTFGAGSRLTVL.

The rearrangement joins TRBV5-6 to TRBJ2-7; 7 bases are shared with TRBD2. The CDR3 is made up of 17 amino acids. Germline CDR1 reads SGHDT; CDR2 reads YYEEEE. V trimming: 4 bases; J trimming: 7 bases; junction bases outside the gene matches: 20. The CDR3 here is CASSRPGGILEEREQYF. For the CDR3, the DNA is TGTGCCAGCAGCCGGCCGGGGGGTATTTTAGAGGAACGAGAGCAGTACTTC.

This clonotype was recorded once. This chain joins TRBV7-2 and TRBJ2-3; the match to TRBD2 covers 9 bases. In germline, CDR1 is SGHTA, CDR2 FQGNSA. The J segment lost 5 bases and the V segment lost 5 bases, leaving 11 bases of the junction unmatched. The CDR3 runs 16 residues. CDR3 protein: CASSPLGGGEGDTQYF. DNA for the CDR3: TGTGCCAGCAGCCCCCTGGGCGGGGGGGAGGGAGATACGCAGTATTTT.

V and J are TRBV6-2 or TRBV6-3 and TRBJ1-1; the D is unclear. The V end lost 6 bases, the J end lost 0 bases, and 11 bases lay between the germline ends. CDR3 length: 14 amino acids. CDR1 and CDR2 (germline): MNHEY, SVGEGT. The CDR3 loop is CASRPKGLNTEAFF. The CDR3 DNA reads as TGTGCCAGCAGACCCAAAGGGTTGAACACTGAAGCTTTCTTT.

V usage is TRBV7-9 and J usage is TRBJ2-3, with D hard to call. CDR1 is SEHNR, CDR2 FQNEAQ, per germline (reference sequence). Trimming took 8 bases from V and 0 from J, leaving 9 bases between them. The CDR3 extends over 13 amino acids. The CDR3: CASHTFSTDTQYF. The DNA for the CDR3 is TGTGCCAGCCATACTTTCAGCACAGATACGCAGTATTTT.

The rearrangement uses TRBV12-3 or TRBV12-4 and TRBJ2-7, with D perhaps matching TRBD1 (6 bases). Deletions cut 8 bases from V and 1 base from J, with 9 bases between. CDR3 size: 12 residues. The CDR3 coding sequence is TGTGCCAGCCAGAGGGGGTCCTACGAGCAGTACTTC. It is translated as CASQRGSYEQYF.

Written as DNA, the CDR3 is TGTGCCAGCAGCATCAGCGGGACAGATACGCAGTATTTT. The encoded protein is CASSISGTDTQYF. This chain connects TRBV7-3 to TRBJ2-3, with D tentatively TRBD2 (6 bases). Trimming removed 5 bases at V and 3 bases at J, with 9 bases between. Germline V gives CDR1 SGHTA, CDR2 FQGTGA. CDR3 length: 13 residues. Full variable domain (outside the CDR3, taken from reference TRBV7-3 and TRBJ2-3): GAGVSQTPSNKVTEKGKYVELRCDPISGHTALYWYRQSLGQGPEFLIYFQGTGAADDSGLPNDRFFAVRPEGSVSTLKIQRTERGDSAVYLCASSISGTDTQYFGPGTRLTVL.

The J gene is TRBJ1-1, the V gene TRBV5-6; unclear D gene. From germline, CDR1 is SGHDT and CDR2 YYEEEE. The CDR3 is 13 amino acids. Trimming removed 0 bases at V and 7 bases at J, with 10 bases between. The DNA of the CDR3 is TGTGCCAGCAGCTTGGGACGGGCGGGTGAAGCTTTCTTT. Translation gives CASSLGRAGEAFF.

The genes are TRBV2 and TRBJ1-1; tentative D call: TRBD1 (5 bases). The CDR3 contains 14 residues. V shed 5 bases and J shed 1 base, with 11 bases lying between them. Germline V lookup: CDR1 SNHLY, CDR2 FYNNEI. The CDR3 loop is CASSNRGQNTEAFF. DNA for the CDR3: TGTGCCAGCAGTAACCGGGGCCAGAACACTGAAGCTTTCTTT.

The sample holds one count of this clonotype. The rearrangement uses TRBV6-5 and TRBJ1-2, with D unclear. Trimming shortened V by 2 bases and J by 1 base, and 11 bases separated the two germline ends. CDR3 length: 15 residues. The V gene's germline CDR1 is MNHEY and CDR2 SVGAGI. The CDR3 loop is CASSYTRAVNYGYTF. The CDR3 DNA reads as TGTGCCAGCAGTTACACCCGGGCGGTTAACTATGGCTACACCTTC.

This clonotype was counted a few times. The chain carries TRBV9 and TRBJ2-7; D tentatively fits TRBD1 or TRBD2 (5 bases each). V lost 4 bases to trimming and J lost 2 bases, with 13 bases between them. The CDR3 has 14 residues. The germline CDR1 and CDR2 sequences are SGDLS and YYNGEE. CDR3 residues: CASSLGTGTYEQYF. Here the CDR3 DNA reads TGTGCCAGCAGCCTCGGGACGGGGACCTACGAGCAGTACTTC.

The rearrangement joins TRBV7-8 to TRBJ1-2, with TRBD1 identical over 7 bases. CDR1 and CDR2 (germline): SGHVS, FQNEAQ. The J segment lost 7 bases and the V segment lost 1 base, leaving 9 bases of the junction unmatched. The length of the CDR3 is 15 residues. In nucleotides, the CDR3 is TGTGCCAGCAGCTTAGTTCAGGGGGGCGTTAGTGGCTACACCTTC. It codes for CASSLVQGGVSGYTF.

There are a few counts of this clonotype. The chain recombines TRBV20-1 with TRBJ1-5, with D unresolved. With 1 base removed from V and 1 base from J, the gap between germline ends came to 2 bases. The CDR3 is 12 amino acids. Germline CDR1 and CDR2: DFQATT and SNEGSKA (reference sequence). DNA of the CDR3: TGCAGTGCTAGAGGGAGCAATCAGCCCCAGCATTTT. Its protein product is CSARGSNQPQHF.